The 5 T cell receptor beta chains below all came from one sample that was sequenced in a study of cytomegalovirus exposure and HLA in healthy donors. The primer mix had 60 Vbeta and 13 Jbeta primers. Produced via immunoSEQ multiplex PCR; TCRdb's table is partial and in-frame only. The sample gives about 180,000 clones, roughly 80% of which show up once; roughly 0.5% is in the top ten. The sequencing sample was made of PBMCs. These receptors originate from a woman aged 45-65 years in good health and CMV-seronegative.

This rearrangement joins TRBV6-5 to TRBJ2-3; tentatively, D is TRBD2 (5 bases). The germline V gene has CDR1 MNHEY and CDR2 SVGAGI. V gave up 1 base and J gave up 6 bases, with 11 bases separating them. The CDR3 is 14 residues long. The chain's CDR3 is CASSYLGSVDTQYF. Here the CDR3 DNA reads TGTGCCAGCAGTTACTTAGGTAGCGTTGATACGCAGTATTTT.

The chain links TRBV7-2 to TRBJ2-7; weak D call: TRBD2 (6 bases). Trimming removed 1 base at V and 5 bases at J, with 15 bases between. The CDR3 has 15 residues. Germline V gives CDR1 SGHTA, CDR2 FQGNSA. This CDR3 reads CASSLVGIAVNEQYF. The CDR3 region has the DNA TGTGCCAGCAGCTTAGTGGGTATAGCGGTGAACGAGCAGTACTTC.

V gene TRBV28 combines with J gene TRBJ1-5; D is unclear. The V and J ends lost 5 bases and 5 bases respectively, with 13 bases between them. The CDR3 is 14 residues long. Germline CDR1 reads MDHEN; CDR2 reads SYDVKM. CDR3: CASSIPTRHQPQHF. CDR3 in DNA: TGTGCCAGCAGTATCCCGACACGACATCAGCCCCAGCATTTT.

The chain is built from TRBV12-5 and TRBJ2-1; D might be TRBD2 (6 bases). CDR1 and CDR2 (germline): LGHNT, FRNRAP. Trimming cost V 3 bases and J 3 bases, with 9 bases left between them. CDR3 length equals 14 residues. DNA for the CDR3: TGTGCTAGTGGTTTTGGAGGGTACTACAATGAGCAGTTCTTC. This encodes CASGFGGYYNEQFF.

This rearrangement joins TRBV5-4 to TRBJ2-7, with D tentatively TRBD2 (6 bases). V was pared by 4 bases and J by 2 bases, with 16 bases between. Germline V gives CDR1 SGHNT, CDR2 YYREEE (reference sequence). There are 15 residues in the CDR3. The CDR3 reads CASSPASERPYEQYF. The CDR3, as DNA: TGTGCCAGCAGCCCCGCTAGCGAGCGACCCTACGAGCAGTACTTC.